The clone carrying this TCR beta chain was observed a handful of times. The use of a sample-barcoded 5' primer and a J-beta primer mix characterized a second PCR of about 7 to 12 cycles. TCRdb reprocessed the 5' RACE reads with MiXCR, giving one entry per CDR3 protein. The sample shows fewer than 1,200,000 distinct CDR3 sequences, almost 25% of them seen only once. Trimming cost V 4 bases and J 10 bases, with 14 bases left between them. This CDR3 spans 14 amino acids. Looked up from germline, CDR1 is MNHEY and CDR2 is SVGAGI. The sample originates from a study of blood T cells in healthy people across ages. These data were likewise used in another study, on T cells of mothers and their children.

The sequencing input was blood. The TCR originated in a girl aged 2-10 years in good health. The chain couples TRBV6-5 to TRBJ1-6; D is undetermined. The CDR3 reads CASSSIGVGSPLHF. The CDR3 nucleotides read TGTGCCAGCAGTTCCATCGGGGTCGGGTCACCCCTCCACTTT.